The 18 T cell receptor beta chains below all came from one sample that was sequenced in a study of T cells in Graves' hyperthyroidism and ophthalmopathy. The TCR beta CDR3 regions underwent amplification using RNA transcripts as the source. Researchers ran a first-round RT-PCR on the TCR CDR3 using the HTBI primer set. TCRdb reprocessed the multiplex PCR reads via MiXCR and lists one record per CDR3 protein. The sample has approximately 600,000 distinct CDR3 sequences; around 20% are singletons. The sample taken for sequencing was blood. These TCRs come from a man younger than 45 with Graves' ophthalmopathy.

This clonotype was detected many times. The genes are TRBV6-5 and TRBJ2-5; 7 bases are a match to TRBD1. V shed 2 bases, J shed 4 bases, and the junction held 13 bases outside the gene matches. From germline, CDR1 is MNHEY and CDR2 SVGAGI. The CDR3 covers 17 residues. Written as DNA, the CDR3 is TGTGCCAGCAGTTACAGGGGGCAGGGGGTTACAAGAGAGACCCAGTACTTC. Protein: CASSYRGQGVTRETQYF.

This clonotype has only a few counts. The V gene is TRBV7-6, the J gene TRBJ1-2, with D maybe TRBD1 (5 bases). Trimming removed 8 bases from V and 7 bases from J, with 11 bases in between. This CDR3 is 11 amino acids long. Germline V lookup: CDR1 SGHVS, CDR2 FNYEAQ. The chain's CDR3 is CASRSGGGYTF. The CDR3 DNA sequence: TGTGCCAGCCGCTCTGGGGGTGGCTACACCTTC.

This clonotype showed up many times. The chain has TRBV10-2 and TRBJ2-3, with D tentatively TRBD1 (6 bases). Germline lookup yields CDR1 WSHSY and CDR2 SAAADI. This CDR3 is built from 13 residues. Trimming pared 2 bases from V and 8 bases from J, leaving 11 bases between. The DNA for the CDR3 is TGCGCCAGCAGTGAGGGGATAGGGGGTACGCAGTATTTT. Protein sequence: CASSEGIGGTQYF.

This clonotype was detected ten times or more. The CDR3 protein is CASSGRIYGYTF. The CDR3 DNA sequence: TGTGCCAGCTCAGGCAGGATCTATGGCTACACCTTC. J is TRBJ1-2 and V is TRBV18, with unresolved D. Per germline, CDR1 KGHSH and CDR2 LQKENI. Trimming shortened V by 5 bases and J by 4 bases, and 8 bases separated the two germline ends. This CDR3 region has 12 residues. The variable domain in full, with the rest retrieved from reference TRBV18 and TRBJ1-2, is NAGVMQNPRHLVRRRGQEARLRCSPMKGHSHVYWYRQLPEEGLKFMVYLQKENIIDESGMPKERFSAEFPKEGPSILRIQQVVRGDSAAYFCASSGRIYGYTFGSGTRLTVV.

Only a few counts were recorded for this clonotype. This chain links TRBV7-9 with TRBJ1-2, with D tentatively TRBD1 (5 bases). V was clipped by 5 bases and J by 8 bases, with 18 bases between them. From germline, CDR1 is SEHNR and CDR2 FQNEAQ (reference sequence). The CDR3 is 14 residues long. The CDR3 is CASSIDSLYGGYTF. The CDR3 DNA reads as TGTGCCAGCAGCATAGACAGTCTTTACGGGGGCTACACCTTC.

The chain recombines TRBV3-1 with TRBJ2-1, with TRBD2 matching 7 bases. The CDR3 has 15 residues. V dropped 1 base and J dropped 2; count of bases not matched to a gene: 2. From germline, CDR1 is LGHDT and CDR2 YNNKEL (reference sequence). CDR3 coding DNA: TGTGCCAGCAGCCAAGCCGGGACTACCTACAATGAGCAGTTCTTC. It translates to CASSQAGTTYNEQFF.

For this clonotype: Mismatch with germline at one junction end may stem from a read error. The V and J genes are TRBV5-1 and TRBJ1-3; D remains unclear. The germline CDR1 and CDR2 sequences are SGHRS and YFSETQ. CDR3 length equals 14 residues. DNA of the CDR3: TGTGCCGGCAGTTATGGACTGGGAAGAAACACCATATATTTT. This sequence encodes CAGSYGLGRNTIYF.

This clonotype showed up just a few times. The rearrangement links TRBV5-1 to TRBJ1-6, with D perhaps matching TRBD1 (6 bases). V dropped 2 bases and J dropped 9 bases, with 12 bases sitting between them. In germline, CDR1 is SGHRS, CDR2 YFSETQ. This CDR3 spans 14 amino acids. The CDR3 protein is CASSFGGGASPLHF. DNA of the CDR3: TGCGCCAGCAGCTTCGGAGGGGGAGCTTCACCCCTCCACTTT. The variable domain in full, completed from reference TRBV5-1 and TRBJ1-6, reads KAGVTQTPRYLIKTRGQQVTLSCSPISGHRSVSWYQQTPGQGLQFLFEYFSETQRNKGNFPGRFSGRQFSNSRSEMNVSTLELGDSALYLCASSFGGGASPLHFGNGTRLTVT.

This clonotype was seen at least ten times. This sequence joins TRBV11-2 and TRBJ2-1; 7 bases match TRBD1. The CDR3 length is 13 residues. Germline assignment: CDR1 SGHAT and CDR2 FQNNGV. DNA of the CDR3: TGTGCTTCCAGAGGGGGCACCTACAATGAGCAGTTCTTC. Translating gives CASRGGTYNEQFF.

The table lists this clonotype with a few counts. This chain connects TRBV7-2 to TRBJ2-7; TRBD1 is a possible D gene (5 bases). This CDR3 region has 15 residues. Trimming pared 6 bases from V and 7 bases from J, leaving 22 bases between. Germline lookup yields CDR1 SGHTA and CDR2 FQGNSA. CDR3 region: CASSRQDSRPSEQYF. The CDR3 nucleotides read TGTGCCAGCAGTCGACAAGACAGCCGTCCTAGTGAGCAGTACTTC.

This clonotype was counted only a few times. The chain carries TRBV20-1 and TRBJ2-3; D gene unclear. CDR1 and CDR2 (germline): DFQATT, SNEGSKA (reference sequence). V lost 5 bases and J 0 bases, leaving 6 bases between the germline ends. The CDR3 length is 12 residues. This CDR3 reads CSALKSTDTQYF. CDR3 DNA sequence: TGCAGTGCTCTTAAGAGCACAGATACGCAGTATTTT.

This clonotype was observed a few times. CDR3 sequence reads: CAWDETPTNTEAFF. CDR3 in DNA: TGTGCCTGGGATGAGACTCCGACGAACACTGAAGCTTTCTTT. The V call is TRBV30, the J call TRBJ1-1; D unresolved. Trimming cost V 5 bases and J 1 base, with 14 bases left between them. Germline V gene data show CDR1 as GTSNPN and CDR2 as SVGIG (reference sequence). The CDR3 totals 14 residues.

This clonotype was observed at least ten times. V gene TRBV12-3 or TRBV12-4 combines with J gene TRBJ2-2; 10 bases are shared with TRBD2. The V gene end was trimmed by 5 bases and the J gene end by 6 bases; junction bases not matched to a gene: 12. CDR3 length: 17 amino acids. The CDR3 DNA sequence: TGTGCCAGCAGTCCCGGTGCTAGCGGGAGTGCTCCCGGGGAGCTGTTTTTT. Its protein is CASSPGASGSAPGELFF.

This clonotype came up many times. The gene calls are TRBV5-6 and TRBJ1-1, with D unresolved. The ends were cut back, 2 bases at V and 1 base at J, with 3 bases in the middle. CDR1 is SGHDT, CDR2 YYEEEE, per germline. This CDR3 is 12 amino acids long. CDR3 sequence reads: CASSLANTEAFF. CDR3 sequence (DNA): TGTGCCAGCAGCTTAGCGAACACTGAAGCTTTCTTT.

A word on this clonotype: A much larger clone differs from this one at a single base, so this may be a read error. The rearrangement joins TRBV6-1 to TRBJ2-3; 9 bases fit TRBD2. CDR1 MNHNS and CDR2 SASEGT come from the germline V gene. Trimming at V came to 0 bases and at J to 2 bases, leaving 6 bases not matched to a gene. The CDR3 runs to 17 residues. This CDR3 reads CASSEAGTSSITDTQYF. The DNA of the CDR3 is TGTGCCAGCAGTGAAGCCGGGACTAGCAGTATCACAGATACGCAGTATTTT.

The chain is built from TRBV28 and TRBJ2-7; the D is unclear. Looked up from germline, CDR1 is MDHEN and CDR2 is SYDVKM. Trimming cost V 6 bases and J 5 bases, with 11 bases left between them. The CDR3 loop spans 12 amino acids. CDR3 sequence: CASSPGVDEQYF. The CDR3 DNA reads TGTGCCAGCAGCCCTGGCGTGGACGAGCAGTACTTC. Full variable domain (missing parts from reference TRBV28 and TRBJ2-7): DVKVTQSSRYLVKRTGEKVFLECVQDMDHENMFWYRQDPGLGLRLIYFSYDVKMKEKGDIPEGYSVSREKKERFSLILESASTNQTSMYLCASSPGVDEQYFGPGTRLTVT.

The chain combines TRBV20-1 with TRBJ2-1; D gene uncertain. The CDR3 length is 11 residues. The germline gives CDR1 DFQATT, CDR2 SNEGSKA (reference sequence). The ends were cut back, 2 bases at V and 12 bases at J, with 11 bases in the middle. The CDR3 DNA is TGCAGTGCTAGACCGAAGCTGTGGCAGTTCTTC. This sequence encodes CSARPKLWQFF.

This rearrangement joins TRBV5-4 to TRBJ1-2; D may be TRBD1 (6 bases). Between the trimmed V and J ends, which lost 1 base and 7 bases, there was a span of 14 bases. The CDR3 extends over 14 amino acids. Germline V gene sequence: CDR1 SGHNT, CDR2 YYREEE (reference sequence). The CDR3 here is CASSLPRDNPGYTF. In DNA form, the CDR3 reads TGTGCCAGCAGCTTGCCACGGGACAACCCTGGCTACACCTTC. The full variable domain, completed using reference TRBV5-4 and TRBJ1-2, is ETGVTQSPTHLIKTRGQQVTLRCSSQSGHNTVSWYQQALGQGPQFIFQYYREEENGRGNFPPRFSGLQFPNYSSELNVNALELDDSALYLCASSLPRDNPGYTFGSGTRLTVV.